The T cell receptor beta chain described here comes from a study of shared clonotypes between healthy human individuals. Samples underwent the assay at deep level. The assay was immunoSEQ multiplex PCR, and TCRdb's table has in-frame clones only and misses some. The table records some 580,000 clones, 95% to 98% of them present only once. The CDR3 runs to 15 residues. Germline loops: CDR1 SGDLS, CDR2 YYNGEE. V was pared by 3 bases and J by 5 bases, with 8 bases of the junction left unmatched. Positive CCR7 selection of CD45RO-negative cells yielded the naive CD8 cells, and terminally differentiated effector memory CD45RA+ cells were excluded. For this clone: Its antigen is not identified.

Study-wide findings and caveats: The researchers took only blood, and tissue repertoires probably look different. Compared with memory subsets, naive subsets generally had larger estimated richness.

The chain has TRBV9 and TRBJ1-2; TRBD1 agrees at 9 bases. This sequence originates from a man aged 25-45 years in good health. Sequencing was carried out using naive CD8+ T cells sorted from blood. The CDR3 coding sequence is TGTGCCAGCAGCGCCCGGACAGGGGAAGGGTATGGCTACACCTTC. It is translated as CASSARTGEGYGYTF.